This T cell receptor beta chain is from a study of blood T cell repertoires in COVID-19. Study background: Samples representing acute and convalescent COVID-19 were sourced from the United States, Italy and Spain. Sources were T cells, B-cell-depleted T cells, or PBMCs; the material itself was cDNA or gDNA.

Losses at the gene ends were 3 bases for V and 2 bases for J; bases not matched to a gene: 7. In germline, CDR1 is LNHDA, CDR2 SQIVND (reference sequence). This CDR3 comprises 16 residues. Per the original data handling: Nucleated cell number was recorded as an estimate derived from reference gene primer amplification. Measured with immunoSEQ multiplex PCR; TCRdb has only the in-frame clones, and not every one. For V, J and clone size, that table is used; D and trimming come from the DNA. This sample has some 48,000 clones, with roughly 87% found just once. Sequenced material: peripheral blood. The receptor was isolated from an elderly woman in a cohort sampled during active or convalescent COVID-19. The V gene is TRBV19, the J gene TRBJ1-3; 7 nucleotides agree with TRBD1. CDR3 DNA sequence: TGTGCCAGTAGTATTCGGAACAGGGGAACTGGAAACACCATATATTTT. This gives the protein CASSIRNRGTGNTIYF.